Described below is a single T cell receptor beta chain sequence and its context. The sample belongs to a study of blood T cell repertoires in COVID-19. Sequencing was performed with immunoSEQ multiplex PCR; in TCRdb, only in-frame clones are kept and a portion is missing. The data show roughly 170,000 clones, around 73% seen once. This receptor was obtained from a woman aged 50 to 60 who had recovered from COVID-19. Material: PBMCs or T cells enriched from blood (not recorded which).

CDR3 bases: TGTGCCAGCAGCAAAGCCCTCCCCCAGACCGAAAAGCGGTACTACAATGAGCAGTTCTTC. It yields the protein CASSKALPQTEKRYYNEQFF. The genes are TRBV21-1 and TRBJ2-1; the table's D call TRBD2 went unverified against the DNA. TRBV21-1 counts as a pseudogene. The CDR3 consists of 20 residues.